This T cell receptor beta chain was observed in a study of shared clonotypes between healthy human individuals. Study results and limitations: Naive CD4 clonotypes overlapped across a few donors at approximately 5%. As a rule, naive subsets had a larger estimated richness than memory subsets.

The germline V and J ends were trimmed by 4 bases and 6 bases, with 10 bases remaining between them. The CDR3 contains 12 residues. CDR1 is SGDLS and CDR2 is YYNGEE in the germline V gene. Comment on this clone: The antigen is undetermined.

A 200 ng quantity of DNA, 30,000 to 35,000 T cell genomes, went into the sorted-subset replicate PCRs. Method: immunoSEQ multiplex PCR; TCRdb's copy keeps in-frame clones and lacks some. The sample gives some 1,100,000 clones, approximately 80% of which show up once; more than 0.5% is in the top ten. The chain combines TRBV9 with TRBJ1-2, with D uncertain. The specimen sequenced was memory CD4+ T cells from PBMCs. Subset noted: CD45RA-negative fraction. The source of this sequence is a young man in good health. Some clones in this sample may be carry-over from other donors' samples. CDR3 nucleotide sequence: TGTGCCAGCAGCAGAGACGGCCATGGCTACACCTTC. Translation gives CASSRDGHGYTF.